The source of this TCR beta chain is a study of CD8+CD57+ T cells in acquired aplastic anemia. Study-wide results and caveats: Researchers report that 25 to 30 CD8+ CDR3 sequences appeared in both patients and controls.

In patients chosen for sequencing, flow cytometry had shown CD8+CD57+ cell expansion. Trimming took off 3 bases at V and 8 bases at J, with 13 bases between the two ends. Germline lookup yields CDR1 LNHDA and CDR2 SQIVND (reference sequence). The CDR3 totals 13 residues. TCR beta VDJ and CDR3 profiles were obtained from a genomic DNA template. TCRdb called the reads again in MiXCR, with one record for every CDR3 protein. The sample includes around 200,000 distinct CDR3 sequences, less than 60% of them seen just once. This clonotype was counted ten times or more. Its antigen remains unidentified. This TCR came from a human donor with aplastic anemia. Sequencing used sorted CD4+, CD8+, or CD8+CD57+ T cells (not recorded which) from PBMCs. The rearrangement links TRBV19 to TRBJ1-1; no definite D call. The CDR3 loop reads CASSILIGGEAFF. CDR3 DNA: TGTGCCAGTAGTATTTTGATCGGCGGGGAAGCTTTCTTT.